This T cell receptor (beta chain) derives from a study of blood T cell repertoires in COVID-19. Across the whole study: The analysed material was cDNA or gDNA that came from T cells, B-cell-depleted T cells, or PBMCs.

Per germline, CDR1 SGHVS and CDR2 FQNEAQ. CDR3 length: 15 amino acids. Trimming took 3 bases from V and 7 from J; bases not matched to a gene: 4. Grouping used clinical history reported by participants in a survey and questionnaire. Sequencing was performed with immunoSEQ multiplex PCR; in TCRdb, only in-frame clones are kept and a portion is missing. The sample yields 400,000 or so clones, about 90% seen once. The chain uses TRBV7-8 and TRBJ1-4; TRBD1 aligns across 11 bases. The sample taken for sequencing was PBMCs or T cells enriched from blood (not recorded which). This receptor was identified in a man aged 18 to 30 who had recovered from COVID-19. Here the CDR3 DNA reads TGTGCCAGCAGCTTTGCCGGGACAGGGGGTGAAAAACTGTTTTTT. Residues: CASSFAGTGGEKLFF.